A selection of T cell receptor beta chains follows, all from one sample in a study of blood T cell repertoires in COVID-19. The method was immunoSEQ multiplex PCR; TCRdb's version includes in-frame clones alone and lacks a portion of them. The profile covers fewer than 350,000 clones, with approximately 83% appearing a single time and about 1.9% taken by the ten largest. Sequencing was performed on peripheral blood. The receptor source for this set is a woman aged 30 to 39 who had recovered from COVID-19. The CDR3 runs from the conserved cysteine through the conserved F or W. The order of the fields is clone size, V gene, D gene, J gene, CDR3 DNA, CDR3 protein. A D gene is named only where the DNA matches it firmly. Clone size is shown for a subset of rows, as once, few, many or a class of expanded clone.

size: .; V: TRBV5-4; D: .; J: TRBJ2-7; DNA: TGTGCCAGCAGTCCCGGACTGAGCTCCTACGAGCAGTACTTC; CDR3: CASSPGLSSYEQYF
size: .; V: TRBV5-1; D: TRBD1; J: TRBJ2-1; DNA: TGCGCCAGCAGCTTGGAGGACAGGGTTAATGAGCAGTTCTTC; CDR3: CASSLEDRVNEQFF
size: .; V: TRBV11-2; D: .; J: TRBJ2-1; DNA: TGTGCCAGCAGCTTAGAGGGGGCCCCAGATCGATTCTTC; CDR3: CASSLEGAPDRFF
size: .; V: TRBV4-1; D: TRBD1; J: TRBJ2-2; DNA: TGCGCCAGCAGCCTCTCGGGACAGGGTAATACCGGGGAGCTGTTTTTT; CDR3: CASSLSGQGNTGELFF
size: once; V: TRBV30; D: TRBD2; J: TRBJ2-7; DNA: TGTGCCTGGAGTGGAGTTTGGACTAGCGGGGGTTTAGCCTACGAGCAGTACTTC; CDR3: CAWSGVWTSGGLAYEQYF
size: .; V: TRBV10-3; D: .; J: TRBJ1-4; DNA: TGTGCCATCAGTGAGTCGCGAGGGGAGGGTGAAAAACTGTTTTTT; CDR3: CAISESRGEGEKLFF
size: .; V: TRBV7-9; D: .; J: TRBJ2-3; DNA: TGTGCCAGCAGCCTCCGAGCCATACCTACCGGAGATACGCAGTATTTT; CDR3: CASSLRAIPTGDTQYF
size: once; V: TRBV3-1/TRBV3-2; D: .; J: TRBJ1-5; DNA: TGTGCCAGCAGCCACAGGGGTAGCAATCAGCCCCAGCATTTT; CDR3: CASSHRGSNQPQHF
size: .; V: TRBV6-7; D: .; J: TRBJ1-5; DNA: TGTGCCAGCAGTTACTCGATGGTTAGGGGTCAGAGTGATCAGCCCCAGCATTTT; CDR3: CASSYSMVRGQSDQPQHF
size: .; V: TRBV7-2; D: .; J: TRBJ1-6; DNA: TGTGCCAGCAGCTCTGTCGCAGGGTACAATTCACCCCTCCACTTT; CDR3: CASSSVAGYNSPLHF
size: few; V: TRBV3-1/TRBV3-2; D: .; J: TRBJ1-1; DNA: TGTGCCAGCAGCCGCAGCGGTGACCTTGCGGCTTTCTTT; CDR3: CASSRSGDLAAFF
size: .; V: TRBV10-3; D: TRBD2; J: TRBJ2-3; DNA: TGTGCCATCAGCATACTAGCGGGGAGCACAGATACGCAGTATTTT; CDR3: CAISILAGSTDTQYF
size: .; V: TRBV15; D: .; J: TRBJ1-4; DNA: TGTGCCACCAGCAGAGATATGTCAGGGGACGAAAAACTGTTTTTT; CDR3: CATSRDMSGDEKLFF
size: .; V: TRBV2; D: TRBD2; J: TRBJ2-1; DNA: TGTGCCAGCAGTGGGACGACTAGCGGGAGGGCCCGTGAGCAGTTCTTC; CDR3: CASSGTTSGRAREQFF
size: .; V: TRBV30; D: .; J: TRBJ2-7; DNA: TGTGCCTGGAGTCGAACTAGTTTCGGCAACGAGCAGTACTTC; CDR3: CAWSRTSFGNEQYF
size: .; V: TRBV6-5; D: TRBD1; J: TRBJ1-2; DNA: TGTGCCAGCAGTTACCGCTCTTCGACAGGGAACTATGGCTACACCTTC; CDR3: CASSYRSSTGNYGYTF
size: .; V: TRBV24-1; D: .; J: TRBJ2-3; DNA: TGTGCCACCAGTGATCCCGACAGTTCCTTCACAGATACGCAGTATTTT; CDR3: CATSDPDSSFTDTQYF
size: few; V: TRBV5-1; D: TRBD2; J: TRBJ2-1; DNA: TGCGCCAGCAGCTTTAGGGGGACTAGCGGGACTGAGCAGTTCTTC; CDR3: CASSFRGTSGTEQFF
size: .; V: TRBV2; D: TRBD1; J: TRBJ1-4; DNA: TGTGCCAGCAGTCGTAGCGACAGGGGGATTAATGAAAAACTGTTTTTT; CDR3: CASSRSDRGINEKLFF
size: .; V: TRBV5-3; D: TRBD2; J: TRBJ2-1; DNA: TGTGCCAGAAGTGGGAGGGCAAGGTGCAATGAGCAGTTCTTC; CDR3: CARSGRARCNEQFF
size: .; V: TRBV25-1; D: TRBD2; J: TRBJ2-1; DNA: TGTGCCAGCAGTGAATTAGGGACTAGTGGGAGGGGTGAGCAGTTCTTC; CDR3: CASSELGTSGRGEQFF
size: .; V: TRBV6-4; D: TRBD2; J: TRBJ2-7; DNA: TGTGCCAGCAGTGAAACTAGCGGGAGTGTGTACGAGCAGTACTTC; CDR3: CASSETSGSVYEQYF
size: .; V: TRBV5-1; D: .; J: TRBJ2-3; DNA: TGCGCCAGCAGCTTGGCGGACGGAGGAAGCACAGATACGCAGTATTTT; CDR3: CASSLADGGSTDTQYF
size: .; V: TRBV10-3; D: TRBD1; J: TRBJ1-1; DNA: TGTGCCATCAGTGAGTCCGGGGACAGGGGGGCCCGTTATGGAGCTTTCTTT; CDR3: CAISESGDRGARYGAFF
size: .; V: TRBV7-9; D: .; J: TRBJ2-2; DNA: TGTGCCAGCAGCCCCAGGGCTAGGACGAACACCGGGGAGCTGTTTTTT; CDR3: CASSPRARTNTGELFF
size: .; V: TRBV5-1; D: TRBD1; J: TRBJ2-1; DNA: TGCGCCAGCAGGACCGGGACAGGGTTACAGGAAGAGCAGTTCTTC; CDR3: CASRTGTGLQEEQFF
size: .; V: TRBV7-8; D: TRBD2; J: TRBJ2-2; DNA: TGTGCCAGCAGCTTAGCCGGACTAGGGGACACCGGGGAGCTGTTTTTT; CDR3: CASSLAGLGDTGELFF
size: .; V: TRBV3-1/TRBV3-2; D: .; J: TRBJ2-7; DNA: TGTGCCAGCAGCCAAGATCCGGGATCCTACGAGCAGTACTTC; CDR3: CASSQDPGSYEQYF
size: .; V: TRBV10-3; D: .; J: TRBJ1-4; DNA: TGTGCCATCAGTGACAGGGCAACTAATGAAAAACTGTTTTTT; CDR3: CAISDRATNEKLFF
size: once; V: TRBV5-6; D: .; J: TRBJ1-1; DNA: TGTGCCAGCAGCCCCCAAGTTCCTTTCGGGAACACTGAAGCTTTCTTT; CDR3: CASSPQVPFGNTEAFF
size: .; V: TRBV19; D: .; J: TRBJ1-1; DNA: TGTGCTCTAGCATCGAACACTGAAGCTTTCTTT; CDR3: CALASNTEAFF
size: .; V: TRBV6-1; D: .; J: TRBJ2-1; DNA: TGTGCCAGCAGTGAATATTGGGGTAAAGGGGATGAGCAGTTCTTC; CDR3: CASSEYWGKGDEQFF
size: .; V: TRBV2; D: .; J: TRBJ2-1; DNA: TGTGCCAGCACCTCCCGGCGGAGGGGATCAAGCTCCTACAATGAGCAGTTCTTC; CDR3: CASTSRRRGSSSYNEQFF
size: .; V: TRBV28; D: TRBD1; J: TRBJ2-3; DNA: TGTGCCAGCAGCAATACTAAAGGGGGACAGACGACCACCACAGATACGCAGTATTTT; CDR3: CASSNTKGGQTTTTDTQYF
size: .; V: TRBV9; D: TRBD2; J: TRBJ2-1; DNA: TGTGCCAGCAACCCCGGGACTAGCGGGAGGACTGAGCAGTTCTTC; CDR3: CASNPGTSGRTEQFF
size: .; V: TRBV7-2; D: TRBD1; J: TRBJ1-1; DNA: TGTGCCAGCAGCTTAGAAGGGGGACAGCTAAACACTGAAGCTTTCTTT; CDR3: CASSLEGGQLNTEAFF
size: .; V: TRBV5-1; D: .; J: TRBJ2-6; DNA: TGCGCCAGCAGCCAGAAGGCTGGGGGGGGCGTGTCTGGGGCCAACGTCCTGACTTTC; CDR3: CASSQKAGGGVSGANVLTF
size: once; V: TRBV29-1; D: .; J: TRBJ2-1; DNA: TGCAGCGTTGACAGTTACAATGAGCAGTTCTTC; CDR3: CSVDSYNEQFF
size: .; V: TRBV6-5; D: .; J: TRBJ2-1; DNA: TGTGCCAGCAGTTACGACCTAGTACCATCCTACAATGAGCAGTTCTTC; CDR3: CASSYDLVPSYNEQFF
size: .; V: TRBV5-1; D: TRBD1; J: TRBJ2-1; DNA: TGCGCCAGCAGCTATCGGACAGGGGATGAGCAGTTCTTC; CDR3: CASSYRTGDEQFF
size: few; V: TRBV13; D: .; J: TRBJ1-2; DNA: TGTGCCAGCAGCCTCGGACTCTTGACCTACACCTTC; CDR3: CASSLGLLTYTF
size: .; V: TRBV2; D: TRBD1; J: TRBJ1-2; DNA: TGTGCCAGCATTGTACAGGGGGAGTATGGCTACACCTTC; CDR3: CASIVQGEYGYTF
size: .; V: TRBV5-4; D: TRBD2; J: TRBJ2-3; DNA: TGTGCCAGCAGCTCCCGGACTAGCAGGTACACAGATACGCAGTATTTT; CDR3: CASSSRTSRYTDTQYF
size: .; V: TRBV13; D: TRBD2; J: TRBJ2-3; DNA: TGTGCCAGCAGCTTAGGCCTAAGGGGAGCGGGGGCGGCAGATACGCAGTATTTT; CDR3: CASSLGLRGAGAADTQYF
size: .; V: TRBV7-7; D: TRBD1; J: TRBJ2-1; DNA: TGTGCTAGCAGCCCATGGACAGGGAAGTTCGGAGAGCAGTTCTTC; CDR3: CASSPWTGKFGEQFF
size: .; V: TRBV10-3; D: TRBD1; J: TRBJ2-3; DNA: TGTGCCATCAGTGAGTCGGACAGGGGGCTGTCAGATACGCAGTATTTT; CDR3: CAISESDRGLSDTQYF
size: .; V: TRBV6-1; D: .; J: TRBJ1-3; DNA: TGTGCCAGCACCACCGCGCCACTCTCTGGAAACACCATATATTTT; CDR3: CASTTAPLSGNTIYF
size: .; V: TRBV5-1; D: TRBD1; J: TRBJ1-1; DNA: TGCGCCAGCAGCTTGTTCGGACAGGGGCTGGGGAACACTGAAGCTTTCTTT; CDR3: CASSLFGQGLGNTEAFF
size: .; V: TRBV12-5; D: .; J: TRBJ2-1; DNA: TGTGCTAGTGGTTTGGTCCCCGGGACATCGCGCTCCTACAATGAGCAGTTCTTC; CDR3: CASGLVPGTSRSYNEQFF
size: .; V: TRBV5-8; D: TRBD1; J: TRBJ2-2; DNA: TGTGCCAGCAGCTGGACAGGGGGCAACACCGGGGAGCTGTTTTTT; CDR3: CASSWTGGNTGELFF